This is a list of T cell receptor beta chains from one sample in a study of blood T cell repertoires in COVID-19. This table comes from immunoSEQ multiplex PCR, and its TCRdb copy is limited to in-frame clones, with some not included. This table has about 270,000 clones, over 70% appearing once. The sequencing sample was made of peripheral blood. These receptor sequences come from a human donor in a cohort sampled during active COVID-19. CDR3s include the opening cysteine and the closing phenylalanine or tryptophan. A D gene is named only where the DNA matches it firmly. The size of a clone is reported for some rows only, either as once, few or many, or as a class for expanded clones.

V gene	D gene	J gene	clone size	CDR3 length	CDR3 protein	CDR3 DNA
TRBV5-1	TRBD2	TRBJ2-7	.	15	CASSSGLAGIAEQYF	TGCGCCAGCAGCAGCGGACTAGCGGGTATCGCCGAGCAGTACTTC
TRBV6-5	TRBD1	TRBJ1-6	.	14	CASTFRTGGSPLHF	TGTGCCAGCACCTTCCGGACAGGGGGATCACCCCTCCACTTT
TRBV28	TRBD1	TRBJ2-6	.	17	CASRTGTGLSGANVLTF	TGTGCCAGCAGAACCGGGACAGGACTCTCTGGGGCCAACGTCCTGACTTTC
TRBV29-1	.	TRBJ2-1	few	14	CSVEDRGDQNEQFF	TGCAGCGTTGAAGATCGCGGGGATCAAAATGAGCAGTTCTTC
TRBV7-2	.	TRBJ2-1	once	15	CASSLSSARYNEQFF	TGTGCCAGCAGCCTAAGTAGCGCCCGGTACAATGAGCAGTTCTTC
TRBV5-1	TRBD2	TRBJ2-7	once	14	CASSTGLAAYEQYF	TGCGCCAGCAGCACCGGACTAGCGGCCTACGAGCAGTACTTC
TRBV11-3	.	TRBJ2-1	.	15	CASSTSGTSRNEQFF	TGTGCCAGCAGTACTTCCGGGACAAGCAGAAATGAGCAGTTCTTC
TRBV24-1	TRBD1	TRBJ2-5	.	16	CATSDRTGGLEETQYF	TGTGCCACCAGTGATCGGACAGGGGGCTTGGAGGAGACCCAGTACTTC
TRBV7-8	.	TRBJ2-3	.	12	CASSLSRDTQYF	TGTGCCAGCAGCTTATCTAGGGATACGCAGTATTTT
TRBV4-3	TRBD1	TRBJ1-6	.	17	CASSQDRGTGGLLPLHF	TGCGCCAGCAGCCAAGATCGAGGGACAGGGGGCCTTTTACCCCTCCACTTT
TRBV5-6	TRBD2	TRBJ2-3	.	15	CASSQGGGAEDTQYF	TGTGCCAGCAGCCAGGGCGGGGGGGCGGAAGATACGCAGTATTTT
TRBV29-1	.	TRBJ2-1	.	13	CSVWAGTYNEQFF	TGCAGCGTTTGGGCGGGCACCTACAATGAGCAGTTCTTC
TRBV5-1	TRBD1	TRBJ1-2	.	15	CASSPGQGANYGYTF	TGCGCCAGCAGCCCCGGACAGGGGGCGAACTATGGCTACACCTTC
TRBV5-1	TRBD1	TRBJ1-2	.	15	CASSEPGQGLYGYTF	TGCGCCAGCAGCGAGCCGGGACAGGGGTTATATGGCTACACCTTC
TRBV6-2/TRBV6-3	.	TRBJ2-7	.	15	CASSYFLAPPYEQYF	TGTGCCAGCAGTTACTTTTTAGCTCCTCCCTACGAGCAGTACTTC
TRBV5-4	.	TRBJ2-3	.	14	CASRPRAGTDTQYF	TGTGCCAGCAGGCCGCGGGCTGGTACAGATACGCAGTATTTT
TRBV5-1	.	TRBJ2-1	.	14	CASSLSRSYNEQFF	TGCGCCAGCAGCTTGTCTAGGTCCTACAATGAGCAGTTCTTC
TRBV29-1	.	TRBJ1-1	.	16	CSVEAGEGWMNTEAFF	TGCAGCGTTGAGGCAGGGGAGGGTTGGATGAACACTGAAGCTTTCTTT
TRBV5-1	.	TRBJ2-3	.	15	CASSLRGLSTDTQYF	TGCGCCAGCAGCTTGAGGGGGTTAAGCACAGATACGCAGTATTTT
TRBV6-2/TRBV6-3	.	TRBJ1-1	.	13	CASSYYSGTEAFF	TGTGCCAGCAGTTATTACAGCGGGACTGAAGCTTTCTTT
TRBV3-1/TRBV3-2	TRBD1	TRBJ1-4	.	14	CASNDRGLGEKLFF	TGTGCCAGCAACGACAGGGGGCTCGGTGAAAAACTGTTTTTT
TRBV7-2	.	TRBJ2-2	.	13	CASSRDSTGELFF	TGTGCCAGCAGCCGAGACAGCACCGGGGAGCTGTTTTTT
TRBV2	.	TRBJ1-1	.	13	CASTGAWGTEAFF	TGTGCCAGCACAGGGGCCTGGGGCACTGAAGCTTTCTTT
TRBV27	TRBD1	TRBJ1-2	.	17	CASRGPLTGEFFYGYTF	TGTGCCAGCAGAGGGCCGCTGACAGGGGAGTTTTTTTATGGCTACACCTTC
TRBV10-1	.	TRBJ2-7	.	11	CASSRGSEQYF	TGCGCCAGCTCCCGAGGGAGCGAGCAGTACTTC
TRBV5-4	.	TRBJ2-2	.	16	CASSLGPQGSTGELFF	TGTGCCAGCAGCTTGGGTCCGCAGGGTAGTACCGGGGAGCTGTTTTTT
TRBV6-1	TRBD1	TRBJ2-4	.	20	CASSEEGEGAYLLAKNIQYF	TGTGCCAGCAGTGAAGAGGGCGAGGGGGCCTATCTATTAGCCAAAAACATTCAGTACTTC
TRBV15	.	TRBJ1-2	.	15	CATSRDRAANYGYTF	TGTGCCACCAGCAGAGACAGGGCTGCGAACTATGGCTACACCTTC
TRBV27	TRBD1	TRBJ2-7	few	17	CASSLYGTGVTIYEQYF	TGTGCCAGCAGTTTGTACGGGACAGGGGTAACCATCTACGAGCAGTACTTC
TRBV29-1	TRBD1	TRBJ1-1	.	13	CSVEGWTGDEAFF	TGCAGCGTTGAAGGGTGGACAGGGGACGAAGCTTTCTTT
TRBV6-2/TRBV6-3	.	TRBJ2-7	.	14	CASSYITGPYEQYF	TGTGCCAGCAGTTATATAACAGGGCCCTACGAGCAGTACTTC
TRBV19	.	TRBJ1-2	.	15	CASSIEYRANYGYTF	TGTGCCAGTAGTATAGAGTACAGGGCTAACTATGGCTACACCTTC
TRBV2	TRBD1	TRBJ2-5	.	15	CASSPGQGSQETQYF	TGTGCCAGCAGCCCAGGACAGGGGTCCCAAGAGACCCAGTACTTC
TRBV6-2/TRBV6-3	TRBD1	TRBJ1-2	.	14	CASSSGATGGNYTF	TGTGCCAGCAGTTCCGGTGCGACAGGGGGCAACTACACCTTC
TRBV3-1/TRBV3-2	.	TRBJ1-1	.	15	CASSPRQFANTEAFF	TGTGCCAGCAGCCCCAGACAGTTCGCGAACACTGAAGCTTTCTTT
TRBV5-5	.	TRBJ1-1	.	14	CASSRRQESTEAFF	TGTGCCAGCAGCCGTCGACAGGAGTCGACTGAAGCTTTCTTT